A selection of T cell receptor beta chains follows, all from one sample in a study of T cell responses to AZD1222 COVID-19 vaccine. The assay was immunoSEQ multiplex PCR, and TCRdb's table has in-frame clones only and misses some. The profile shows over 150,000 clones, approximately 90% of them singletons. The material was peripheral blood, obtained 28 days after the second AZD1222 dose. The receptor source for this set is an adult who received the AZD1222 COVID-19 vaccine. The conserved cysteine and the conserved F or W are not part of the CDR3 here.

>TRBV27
ASSFTANSPLH
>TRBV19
ASTKQGNYGYT
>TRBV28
ASSPGFTQPQH
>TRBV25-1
ASTRDRANNEQF
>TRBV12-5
ASGLELRGSNYGYT
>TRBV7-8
ASSTNRVGWDQPQH
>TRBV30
AWSGGQGNEKLF
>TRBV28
ASSSPVPDRETTDTQY
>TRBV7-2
ASSLDVGTNYGYT
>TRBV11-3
ASSLERDCCSQPQH
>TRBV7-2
ASSLWDSKGVY
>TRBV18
ASSPQQKETQY
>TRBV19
ASEGLDNQPQH
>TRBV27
ASSFLGTNEKLF
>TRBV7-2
ASSPPPFRAEAF
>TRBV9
ASSAERQGTGNEKLF
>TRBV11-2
ASSSIRLGIRGEKLF
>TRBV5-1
ASSFRQGRGSTDTQY
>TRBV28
ASSLGGGTEAF
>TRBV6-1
ASSDEGLMAEAF
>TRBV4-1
ASSHGFPYEQY
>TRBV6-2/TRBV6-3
ASSYNRIEAF
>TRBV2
ASSETGSREQY
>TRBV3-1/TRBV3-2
ASTQPGDNSPLH
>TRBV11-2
ASILRGSIRPNEQF
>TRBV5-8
ASSLGTLGQY
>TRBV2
ATGVRLNTEAF
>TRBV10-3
AISEDDGGSPLH
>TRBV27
ASSPLGNRDSSSSTDTQY
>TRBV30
AWSNGQGREQY
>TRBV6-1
ASSEQGNIQY
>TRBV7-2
ASSQNTDTQY
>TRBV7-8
ASSKTGSIGTEAF
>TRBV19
ASSMWPSNYGYT
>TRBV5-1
ATKNGQGDYNEQF
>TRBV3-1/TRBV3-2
ASSQDGAVRTGELF
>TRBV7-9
ASSLWTGGDTEAF
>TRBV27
ASRHSTGAGNQPQH
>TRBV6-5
ASQTSPKETQY
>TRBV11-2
ASSLVPDTQY
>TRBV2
ASSYNAGALGFSNQPQH
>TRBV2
ASSGQLRSSYEQY
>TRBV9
ASSPWTSNTEAF
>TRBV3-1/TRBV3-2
ASSQEGEQF
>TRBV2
ASSGKGYSPLH
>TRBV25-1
ASSELGGTYNEQF
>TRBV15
ATSRFRGTDTQY
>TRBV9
ASSVAGPRSGNTIY
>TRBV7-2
ASSRTGWGTEAF